This TCR beta chain was found in a study of human T cells and chemical hapten exposure. J gave up 10 bases and V 0 bases, and 10 bases lay outside the gene matches. The CDR3 spans 16 residues. Per germline, CDR1 DFQATT and CDR2 SNEGSKA (reference sequence). General study results and limits: Counts of TCRs above 1 in 1000 frequency stayed unchanged with DPC sensitization.

What the library attached to individual cDNA molecules were unique molecular identifiers. Original methodology: Samples ranged from roughly 23,224 to 690,600 TCRs, with a median of roughly 93,000. TCRdb reanalysed the 5' RACE reads using MiXCR and keeps one entry per CDR3 protein. These V and J calls are TCRdb output, not the study's own analysis. The profile shows 150,000 or so distinct CDR3 sequences, roughly 4% of them singletons. The study extracted total RNA from unfractionated whole blood. This clonotype has ten or more counts. Its matching antigen is unknown. The rearrangement joins TRBV20-1 to TRBJ2-1; TRBD2 matches 12 bases. The TCR sequence derives from a female donor in good health. The CDR3 sequence: CSARDPSSGGAREQFF. In DNA, the CDR3 is TGCAGTGCTAGAGACCCCTCTAGCGGGGGGGCACGGGAGCAGTTCTTC.